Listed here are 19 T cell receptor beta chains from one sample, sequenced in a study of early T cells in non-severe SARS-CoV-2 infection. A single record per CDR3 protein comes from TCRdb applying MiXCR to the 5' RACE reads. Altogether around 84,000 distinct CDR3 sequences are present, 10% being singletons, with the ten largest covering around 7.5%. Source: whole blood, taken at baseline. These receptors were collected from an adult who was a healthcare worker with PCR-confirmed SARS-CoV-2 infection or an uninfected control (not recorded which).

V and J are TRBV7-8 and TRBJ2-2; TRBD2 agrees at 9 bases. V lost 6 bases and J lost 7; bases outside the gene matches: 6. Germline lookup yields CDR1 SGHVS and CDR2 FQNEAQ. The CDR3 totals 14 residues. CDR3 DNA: TGTGCCAGCAGTCGGACTAGCGCGGGCGGGGAGCTGTTTTTT. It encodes CASSRTSAGGELFF.

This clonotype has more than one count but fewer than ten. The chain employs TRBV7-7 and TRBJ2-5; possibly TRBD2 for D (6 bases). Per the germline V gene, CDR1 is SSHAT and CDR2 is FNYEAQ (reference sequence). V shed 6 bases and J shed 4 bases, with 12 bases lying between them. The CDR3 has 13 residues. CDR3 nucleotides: TGTGCCAGCAGTAAGGGAGCGGGAGAGACCCAGTACTTC. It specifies CASSKGAGETQYF. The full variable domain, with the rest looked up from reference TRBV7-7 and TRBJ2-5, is GAGVSQSPRYKVTKRGQDVTLRCDPISSHATLYWYQQALGQGPEFLTYFNYEAQPDKSGLPSDRFSAERPEGSISTLTIQRTEQRDSAMYRCASSKGAGETQYFGPGTRLLVL.

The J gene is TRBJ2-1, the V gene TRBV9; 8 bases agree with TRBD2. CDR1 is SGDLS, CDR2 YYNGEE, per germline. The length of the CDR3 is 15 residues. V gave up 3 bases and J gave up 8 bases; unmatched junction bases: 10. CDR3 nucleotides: TGTGCCAGCAGCGCTACCGGGACTAGAGTTGATGAGCAGTTCTTC. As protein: CASSATGTRVDEQFF.

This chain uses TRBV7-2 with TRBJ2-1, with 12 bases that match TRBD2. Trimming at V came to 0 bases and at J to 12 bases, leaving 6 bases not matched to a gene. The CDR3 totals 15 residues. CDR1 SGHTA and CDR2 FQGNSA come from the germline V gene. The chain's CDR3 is CASSLATSGSGGQFF. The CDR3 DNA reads TGTGCCAGCAGCTTAGCGACTAGCGGGAGCGGGGGGCAGTTCTTC. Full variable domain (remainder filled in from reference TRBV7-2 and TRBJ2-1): GAGVSQSPSNKVTEKGKDVELRCDPISGHTALYWYRQSLGQGLEFLIYFQGNSAPDKSGLPSDRFSAERTGGSVSTLTIQRTQQEDSAVYLCASSLATSGSGGQFFGPGTRLTVL.

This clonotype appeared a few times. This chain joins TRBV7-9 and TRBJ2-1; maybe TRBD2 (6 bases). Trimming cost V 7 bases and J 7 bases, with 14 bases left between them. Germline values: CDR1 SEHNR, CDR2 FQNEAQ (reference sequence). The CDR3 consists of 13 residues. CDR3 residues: CASNRGGMNEQFF. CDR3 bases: TGTGCCAGCAACAGAGGCGGGATGAATGAGCAGTTCTTC. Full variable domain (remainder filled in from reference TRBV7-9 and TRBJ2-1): DTGVSQNPRHKITKRGQNVTFRCDPISEHNRLYWYRQTLGQGPEFLTYFQNEAQLEKSRLLSDRFSAERPKGSFSTLEIQRTEQGDSAMYLCASNRGGMNEQFFGPGTRLTVL.

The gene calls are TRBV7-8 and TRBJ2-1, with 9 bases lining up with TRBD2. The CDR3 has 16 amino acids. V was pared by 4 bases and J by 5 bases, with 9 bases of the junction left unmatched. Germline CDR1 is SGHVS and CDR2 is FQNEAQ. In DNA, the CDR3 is TGTGCCAGCAGCTCGTTAGCGGGAGTCGGGGACAATGAGCAGTTCTTC. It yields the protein CASSSLAGVGDNEQFF.

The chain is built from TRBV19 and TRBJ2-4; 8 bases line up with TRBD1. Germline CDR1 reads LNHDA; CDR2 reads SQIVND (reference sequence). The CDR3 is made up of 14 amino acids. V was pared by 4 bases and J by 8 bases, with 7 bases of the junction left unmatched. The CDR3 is CASSSGQGRDIQYF. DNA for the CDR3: TGTGCCAGTAGTAGCGGACAGGGAAGGGACATTCAGTACTTC. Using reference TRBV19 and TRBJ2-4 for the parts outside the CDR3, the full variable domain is DGGITQSPKYLFRKEGQNVTLSCEQNLNHDAMYWYRQDPGQGLRLIYYSQIVNDFQKGDIAEGYSVSREKKESFPLTVTSAQKNPTAFYLCASSSGQGRDIQYFGAGTRLSVL.

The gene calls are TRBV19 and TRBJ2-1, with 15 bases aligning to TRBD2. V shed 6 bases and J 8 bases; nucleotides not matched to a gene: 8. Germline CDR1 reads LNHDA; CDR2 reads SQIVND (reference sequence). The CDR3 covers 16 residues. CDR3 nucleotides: TGTGCCAGTAGCCGGACTAGCGGGAGGGCTGGGGATGAGCAGTTCTTC. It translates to CASSRTSGRAGDEQFF.

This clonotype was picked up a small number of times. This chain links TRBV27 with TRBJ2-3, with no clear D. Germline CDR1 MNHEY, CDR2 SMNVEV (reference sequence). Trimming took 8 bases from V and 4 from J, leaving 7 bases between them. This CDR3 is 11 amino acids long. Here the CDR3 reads CASFFSDTQYF. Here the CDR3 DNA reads TGTGCCAGCTTCTTTTCAGATACGCAGTATTTT.

In DNA, the CDR3 is TGTGCCAGCAGCCTGCGGGGACAGCGAGGCAATCAGCCCCAGCATTTT. Its protein is CASSLRGQRGNQPQHF. This chain joins TRBV5-5 and TRBJ1-5, with TRBD1 matching over 7 bases. This CDR3 is 16 amino acids long. The V gene end was trimmed by 4 bases and the J gene end by 2 bases; junction bases not matched to a gene: 9. Germline CDR1 is SGHKS and CDR2 is YYEKEE (reference sequence). Using reference TRBV5-5 and TRBJ1-5 for the parts outside the CDR3, the full variable domain is DAGVTQSPTHLIKTRGQQVTLRCSPISGHKSVSWYQQVLGQGPQFIFQYYEKEERGRGNFPDRFSARQFPNYSSELNVNALLLGDSALYLCASSLRGQRGNQPQHFGDGTRLSIL.

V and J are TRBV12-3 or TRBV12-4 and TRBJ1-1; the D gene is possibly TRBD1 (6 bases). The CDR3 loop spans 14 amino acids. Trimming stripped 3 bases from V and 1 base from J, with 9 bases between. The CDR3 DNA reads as TGTGCCAGCAGTTTCCAGGGGAGGAACACTGAAGCTTTCTTT. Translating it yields CASSFQGRNTEAFF.

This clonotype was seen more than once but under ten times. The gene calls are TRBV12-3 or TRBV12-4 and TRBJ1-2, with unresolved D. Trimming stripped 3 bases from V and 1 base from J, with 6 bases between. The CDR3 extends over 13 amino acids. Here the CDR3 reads CASSFGINYGYTF. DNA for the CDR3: TGTGCCAGCAGTTTTGGGATTAACTATGGCTACACCTTC.

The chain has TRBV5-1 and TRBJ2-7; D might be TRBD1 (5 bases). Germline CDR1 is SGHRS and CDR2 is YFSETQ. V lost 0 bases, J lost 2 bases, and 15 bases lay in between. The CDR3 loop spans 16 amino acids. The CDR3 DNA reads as TGCGCCAGCAGCTTGGACCCTCAGGGAACCACCTACGAGCAGTACTTC. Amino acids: CASSLDPQGTTYEQYF.

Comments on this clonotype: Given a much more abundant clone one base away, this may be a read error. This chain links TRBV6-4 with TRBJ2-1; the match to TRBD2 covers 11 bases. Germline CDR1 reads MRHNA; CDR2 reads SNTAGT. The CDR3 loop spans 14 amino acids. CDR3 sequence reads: CASSLAGGSNKQFF. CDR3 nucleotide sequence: TGTGCCAGCAGCCTAGCGGGAGGCTCCAATAAGCAGTTCTTC.

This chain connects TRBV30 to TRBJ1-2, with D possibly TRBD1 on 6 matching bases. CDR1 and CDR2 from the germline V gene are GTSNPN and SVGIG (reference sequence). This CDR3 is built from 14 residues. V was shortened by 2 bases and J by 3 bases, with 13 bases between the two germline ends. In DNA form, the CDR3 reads TGTGCCTGGAGTTTACAGGGTTCTTACTATGGCTACACCTTC. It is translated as CAWSLQGSYYGYTF.

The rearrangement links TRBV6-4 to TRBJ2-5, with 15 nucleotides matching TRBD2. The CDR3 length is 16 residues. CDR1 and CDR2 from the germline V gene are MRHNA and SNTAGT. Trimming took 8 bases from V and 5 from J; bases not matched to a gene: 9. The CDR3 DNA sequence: TGTGCCAGCTCCAGGACTAGCGGGAGGGGAATGGAGACCCAGTACTTC. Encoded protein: CASSRTSGRGMETQYF.

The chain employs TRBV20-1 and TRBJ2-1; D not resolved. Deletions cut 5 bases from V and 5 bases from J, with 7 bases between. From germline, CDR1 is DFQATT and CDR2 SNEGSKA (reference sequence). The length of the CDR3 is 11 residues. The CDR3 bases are TGCAGTGCTTGGCGGCACAATGAGCAGTTCTTC. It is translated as CSAWRHNEQFF.

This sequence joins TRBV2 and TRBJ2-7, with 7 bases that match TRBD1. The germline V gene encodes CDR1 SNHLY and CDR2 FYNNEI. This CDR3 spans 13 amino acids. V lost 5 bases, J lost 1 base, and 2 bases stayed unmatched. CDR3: CASSRQGSYEQYF. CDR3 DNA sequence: TGTGCCAGCAGTAGACAGGGATCCTACGAGCAGTACTTC.

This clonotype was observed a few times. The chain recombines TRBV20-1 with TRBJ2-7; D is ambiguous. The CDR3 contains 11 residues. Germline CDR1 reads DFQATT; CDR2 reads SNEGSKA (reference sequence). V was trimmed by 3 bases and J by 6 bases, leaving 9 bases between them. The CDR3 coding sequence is TGCAGTGCTAGCAATCGCCGCGAGCAGTACTTC. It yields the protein CSASNRREQYF.